What follows are 29 T cell receptor beta chains derived from one specimen sequenced in a study of shared clonotypes between healthy human individuals. Produced via immunoSEQ multiplex PCR; TCRdb's table is partial and in-frame only. The sample yields around 700,000 clones, about 74% seen once. The sequenced sample consisted of memory CD4+ T cells sorted from blood. Stated subset: CD45RA-negative fraction. The receptors stem from a woman between 25 and 40 years old in good health.

This clone has only a few counts. The chain carries TRBV27 and TRBJ1-2; D gene ambiguous. The CDR3 extends over 14 amino acids. With 7 bases removed from V and 0 bases from J, the gap between germline ends came to 12 bases. Germline V gene sequence: CDR1 MNHEY, CDR2 SMNVEV (reference sequence). CDR3 loop: CASTGLTANYGYTF. For the CDR3, the DNA is TGTGCCAGCACCGGACTTACAGCTAACTATGGCTACACCTTC.

The chain combines TRBV5-1 with TRBJ2-2; possibly TRBD2 for D (5 bases). The CDR3 extends over 13 amino acids. Germline values: CDR1 SGHRS, CDR2 YFSETQ. Trimming left V 1 base short and J 7 bases short, with 8 bases between. The CDR3 DNA follows: TGCGCCAGCAGCTTGTCGGGGTTCGGGGAGCTGTTTTTT. This translates into CASSLSGFGELFF. Complete variable domain (other parts from reference TRBV5-1 and TRBJ2-2): KAGVTQTPRYLIKTRGQQVTLSCSPISGHRSVSWYQQTPGQGLQFLFEYFSETQRNKGNFPGRFSGRQFSNSRSEMNVSTLELGDSALYLCASSLSGFGELFFGEGSRLTVL.

V is TRBV19 and J is TRBJ1-3; no clear D. V lost 4 bases and J lost 0, with 10 bases in between. Germline CDR1 reads LNHDA; CDR2 reads SQIVND (reference sequence). The length of the CDR3 is 15 residues. The CDR3 DNA reads as TGTGCCAGTAGTACCCAGCACGACTCTGGAAACACCATATATTTT. Protein: CASSTQHDSGNTIYF.

The rearrangement links TRBV7-3 to TRBJ2-1; 7 bases line up with TRBD2. V dropped 5 bases and J dropped 4; count of bases not matched to a gene: 8. Germline CDR1 reads SGHTA; CDR2 reads FQGTGA. The CDR3 covers 15 residues. In DNA, the CDR3 is TGTGCCAGCAGCGCTAGCGGAAGGGGTTACAATGAGCAGTTCTTC. Protein: CASSASGRGYNEQFF. Supplemented by reference TRBV7-3 and TRBJ2-1, the full variable domain reads GAGVSQTPSNKVTEKGKYVELRCDPISGHTALYWYRQSLGQGPEFLIYFQGTGAADDSGLPNDRFFAVRPEGSVSTLKIQRTERGDSAVYLCASSASGRGYNEQFFGPGTRLTVL.

For this clone: With a far larger clone one base away, a read error is the likely cause. The chain joins TRBV28 to TRBJ2-5; the D gene is possibly TRBD2 (6 bases). CDR1 and CDR2 (germline): MDHEN, SYDVKM. V was shortened by 2 bases and J by 4 bases, with 8 bases between the two germline ends. The CDR3 has 13 amino acids. Here the CDR3 reads CASSLRGGETQYF. The CDR3 DNA reads TGTGCCAGCAGTTTAAGGGGAGGAGAGACCCAGTACTTC.

This sequence joins TRBV19 and TRBJ2-5; possibly TRBD2 for D (6 bases). This CDR3 is 14 amino acids long. The V gene's germline CDR1 is LNHDA and CDR2 SQIVND (reference sequence). V dropped 3 bases and J dropped 6 bases, with 14 bases sitting between them. The CDR3 DNA sequence: TGTGCCAGTAGTATCAGTTGGGGGGAAAAGACCCAGTACTTC. It specifies CASSISWGEKTQYF.

The chain links TRBV19 to TRBJ1-5; a weak D match, TRBD1 (6 bases). Germline V CDR1 and CDR2: LNHDA, SQIVND (reference sequence). This CDR3 is built from 14 residues. V was shortened by 4 bases and J by 2 bases, with 9 bases between the two germline ends. For the CDR3, the DNA is TGTGCCAGTAGTAAGGACAGTGGCAATCAGCCCCAGCATTTT. Protein: CASSKDSGNQPQHF.

This chain connects TRBV5-1 to TRBJ2-1; 11 nucleotides match TRBD2. The CDR3 is made up of 18 amino acids. In germline, CDR1 is SGHRS, CDR2 YFSETQ. The V and J ends lost 4 bases and 8 bases, in that order; junction bases with no gene match: 17. CDR3 region: CASSILAGGTVDADEQFF. The CDR3, as DNA: TGCGCCAGCAGCATTCTAGCGGGAGGAACTGTCGATGCGGATGAGCAGTTCTTC.

The chain links TRBV7-8 to TRBJ2-7; tentative D call: TRBD1 (5 bases). V was clipped by 1 base and J by 0 bases, with 13 bases between them. Germline loops: CDR1 SGHVS, CDR2 FQNEAQ. The CDR3 sequence is 16 residues long. In DNA form, the CDR3 reads TGTGCCAGCAGCTTAGTTAGGCGGCAGGGCTCCTACGAGCAGTACTTC. This codes for CASSLVRRQGSYEQYF.

In this sample, this clone turned up a few times. The V gene is TRBV2, the J gene TRBJ2-2; the D is unclear. The germline V gene has CDR1 SNHLY and CDR2 FYNNEI. V was cut by 5 bases and J by 0 bases, with 7 bases left in between. This CDR3 region has 14 residues. CDR3: CASSKTTNTGELFF. DNA of the CDR3: TGTGCCAGCAGTAAGACCACGAACACCGGGGAGCTGTTTTTT. Variable domain in full (rest from reference TRBV2 and TRBJ2-2): EPEVTQTPSHQVTQMGQEVILRCVPISNHLYFYWYRQILGQKVEFLVSFYNNEISEKSEIFDDQFSVERPDGSNFTLKIRSTKLEDSAMYFCASSKTTNTGELFFGEGSRLTVL.

The chain employs TRBV6-5 and TRBJ1-2, with 7 positions matching TRBD1. CDR1 is MNHEY and CDR2 is SVGAGI in the germline V gene. J gave up 1 base and V 4 bases, and 0 bases lay outside the gene matches. This CDR3 region has 13 residues. The CDR3 here is CASSWDSNYGYTF. The DNA for the CDR3 is TGTGCCAGCAGTTGGGACAGTAACTATGGCTACACCTTC.

Points on this clone: This could be a read error, since a much larger clone is one nucleotide away. This chain links TRBV5-1 with TRBJ2-2, with 9 bases that match TRBD1. V shed 4 bases, J shed 6 bases, and the junction held 7 bases outside the gene matches. Per the germline V gene, CDR1 is SGHRS and CDR2 is YFSETQ. The CDR3 sequence is 15 residues long. The CDR3 spells CASSQGDRDSGELFF. CDR3 sequence (DNA): TGCGCCAGCAGCCAGGGGGACAGGGACTCCGGGGAGCTGTTTTTT.

The CDR3 loop is CASSSDSGTENTEAFF. The DNA for the CDR3 is TGCGCCAGCAGCTCCGACTCCGGGACAGAAAACACTGAAGCTTTCTTT. J is TRBJ1-1 and V is TRBV5-1, with 7 positions matching TRBD1. In germline, CDR1 is SGHRS, CDR2 YFSETQ. Losses at the gene ends were 3 bases for V and 2 bases for J; bases not matched to a gene: 10. CDR3 length: 16 amino acids.

Remarks on this clone: The sample carries other DNA sequences with the same CDR3. This chain connects TRBV19 to TRBJ2-7; either TRBD1 or TRBD2 may supply D (6 bases each). The CDR3 runs to 13 residues. V was shortened by 7 bases and J by 7 bases, with 17 bases between the two germline ends. CDR1 is LNHDA, CDR2 SQIVND, per germline (reference sequence). CDR3 in amino acids: CASKGTGAYEQYF. In DNA form, the CDR3 reads TGTGCCAGTAAAGGGACGGGGGCGTATGAGCAGTACTTC.

V and J are TRBV7-3 and TRBJ2-3; weak D call: TRBD1 (6 bases). CDR1 SGHTA and CDR2 FQGTGA come from the germline V gene. The CDR3 sequence is 16 residues long. Deletions cut 1 base from V and 0 bases from J, with 11 bases between. CDR3 amino acids: CASSLKTGTSTDTQYF. CDR3 bases: TGTGCCAGCAGCTTAAAGACAGGAACTAGCACAGATACGCAGTATTTT.

This clone showed up just once. The chain recombines TRBV14 with TRBJ2-7; unclear D gene. Trimming took 3 bases from V and 2 from J, leaving 8 bases between them. The CDR3 loop spans 13 amino acids. The germline CDR1 and CDR2 sequences are SGHDN and FVKESK. CDR3 protein: CASSHTLAYEQYF. For the CDR3, the DNA is TGTGCCAGCAGCCACACACTCGCCTACGAGCAGTACTTC.

This clone was detected many times. The CDR3 coding sequence is TGTGCCAGCAGCCGTACTAGCGGGACTTACAATGAGCAGTTCTTC. Its translation is CASSRTSGTYNEQFF. The chain uses TRBV5-4 and TRBJ2-1; TRBD2 aligns across 10 bases. The CDR3 runs 15 residues. Germline assignment: CDR1 SGHNT and CDR2 YYREEE (reference sequence). After removal of 4 bases from V and 4 bases from J, the junction contained 5 bases not matched to a gene.

Here the CDR3 reads CASSWGDRGYNEQFF. CDR3 nucleotide sequence: TGTGCCAGTAGTTGGGGGGACAGGGGCTACAATGAGCAGTTCTTC. The chain employs TRBV19 and TRBJ2-1; 10 bases align to TRBD1. Germline CDR1 is LNHDA and CDR2 is SQIVND (reference sequence). J was trimmed by 3 bases and V by 5 bases; bases with no gene match: 4. CDR3 length: 15 amino acids. The full variable domain, its missing parts supplied by reference TRBV19 and TRBJ2-1, is DGGITQSPKYLFRKEGQNVTLSCEQNLNHDAMYWYRQDPGQGLRLIYYSQIVNDFQKGDIAEGYSVSREKKESFPLTVTSAQKNPTAFYLCASSWGDRGYNEQFFGPGTRLTVL.

V gene TRBV7-9 combines with J gene TRBJ2-7; TRBD1 agrees at 8 bases. Trimming removed 5 bases from V and 6 bases from J; junction bases left unmatched: 12. Per germline, CDR1 SEHNR and CDR2 FQNEAQ (reference sequence). The CDR3 contains 15 residues. The CDR3 is CASSPIGQGFGEQYF. The CDR3 coding sequence is TGTGCCAGCAGCCCCATTGGACAGGGTTTCGGCGAGCAGTACTTC. Looking up the rest from reference TRBV7-9 and TRBJ2-7 gives the full variable domain: DTGVSQNPRHKITKRGQNVTFRCDPISEHNRLYWYRQTLGQGPEFLTYFQNEAQLEKSRLLSDRFSAERPKGSFSTLEIQRTEQGDSAMYLCASSPIGQGFGEQYFGPGTRLTVT.

J is TRBJ2-4 and V is TRBV28; D might be TRBD2 (7 bases). Trimming stripped 3 bases from V and 2 bases from J, with 20 bases between. This CDR3 spans 18 amino acids. Germline-derived CDR1 and CDR2 are MDHEN and SYDVKM. The CDR3 sequence: CASSLGGAPGLSKNIQYF. The CDR3 coding sequence is TGTGCCAGCAGTTTGGGGGGGGCGCCGGGGCTATCCAAAAACATTCAGTACTTC. The entire variable domain, with the rest obtained from reference TRBV28 and TRBJ2-4, is as follows: DVKVTQSSRYLVKRTGEKVFLECVQDMDHENMFWYRQDPGLGLRLIYFSYDVKMKEKGDIPEGYSVSREKKERFSLILESASTNQTSMYLCASSLGGAPGLSKNIQYFGAGTRLSVL.

In this sample, this clone turned up once. Other DNA sequences from this sample encode an identical CDR3 as well. The chain joins TRBV15 to TRBJ1-1; D unresolved. CDR3 size: 12 residues. CDR1 and CDR2 (germline): LNHNV, YYDKDF (reference sequence). V was shortened by 3 bases and J by 6 bases, with 8 bases between the two germline ends. The CDR3 nucleotides are TGTGCCACCAGCAGGGAAGGGTCTGAAGCTTTCTTT. Its protein is CATSREGSEAFF.

J is TRBJ2-3 and V is TRBV2; D not resolved. The CDR3 has 13 residues. Trimming removed 8 bases from V and 2 bases from J, with 11 bases in between. Germline assignment: CDR1 SNHLY and CDR2 FYNNEI. The CDR3 protein is CASERSFTDTQYF. CDR3 in DNA: TGTGCCAGCGAACGAAGTTTCACAGATACGCAGTATTTT. Looking up the rest from reference TRBV2 and TRBJ2-3 gives the full variable domain: EPEVTQTPSHQVTQMGQEVILRCVPISNHLYFYWYRQILGQKVEFLVSFYNNEISEKSEIFDDQFSVERPDGSNFTLKIRSTKLEDSAMYFCASERSFTDTQYFGPGTRLTVL.

The genes are TRBV30 and TRBJ1-5; a weak D match, TRBD1 (6 bases). The CDR3 loop spans 13 amino acids. The germline gives CDR1 GTSNPN, CDR2 SVGIG (reference sequence). V dropped 4 bases and J dropped 5 bases, with 12 bases sitting between them. DNA of the CDR3: TGTGCCTGGACAAGGGGGGAGGATCAGCCCCAGCATTTT. Translation gives CAWTRGEDQPQHF.

The chain links TRBV7-9 to TRBJ2-1; TRBD1 aligns across 10 bases. This CDR3 comprises 12 residues. Losses at the gene ends were 6 bases for V and 8 bases for J; bases not matched to a gene: 1. The germline V gene encodes CDR1 SEHNR and CDR2 FQNEAQ (reference sequence). CDR3 nucleotides: TGTGCCAGCAGAGACAGGGGGCATGAGCAGTTCTTC. It codes for CASRDRGHEQFF. Full variable domain (rest looked up from reference TRBV7-9 and TRBJ2-1): DTGVSQNPRHKITKRGQNVTFRCDPISEHNRLYWYRQTLGQGPEFLTYFQNEAQLEKSRLLSDRFSAERPKGSFSTLEIQRTEQGDSAMYLCASRDRGHEQFFGPGTRLTVL.

The V gene is TRBV6-1, the J gene TRBJ2-7; 7 bases are a match to TRBD2. The junction had 8 bases not matched to a gene; V was cut back by 4 bases and J by 2 bases. Germline V CDR1 and CDR2: MNHNS, SASEGT. The CDR3 spans 15 residues. The CDR3, as DNA: TGTGCCAGCAGTGGCGGGGGACCCCCTCCCTACGAGCAGTACTTC. Protein: CASSGGGPPPYEQYF.

The rearrangement uses TRBV4-1 and TRBJ1-2; D is undetermined. The V gene lost 1 base and the J gene lost 0 bases, with 15 bases spanning the gap. The CDR3 is 17 residues long. CDR1 MGHRA and CDR2 YSYEKL come from the germline V gene. The CDR3 bases are TGCGCCAGCAGCCAAGTAATAGGGCAACCAGCTAACTATGGCTACACCTTC. Its protein product is CASSQVIGQPANYGYTF.

The table lists this clone with a few counts. The chain recombines TRBV7-7 with TRBJ2-1, with D possibly matching TRBD2 (5 bases). This CDR3 is built from 14 residues. Germline CDR1 and CDR2: SSHAT and FNYEAQ (reference sequence). Deletions cut 1 base from V and 3 bases from J, with 7 bases between. CDR3 loop: CASSLDGVYNEQFF. CDR3 nucleotide sequence: TGTGCCAGCAGCTTAGACGGGGTCTACAATGAGCAGTTCTTC. The full variable domain, its missing parts supplied by reference TRBV7-7 and TRBJ2-1, is GAGVSQSPRYKVTKRGQDVTLRCDPISSHATLYWYQQALGQGPEFLTYFNYEAQPDKSGLPSDRFSAERPEGSISTLTIQRTEQRDSAMYRCASSLDGVYNEQFFGPGTRLTVL.

The chain joins TRBV27 to TRBJ2-2; 9 bases line up with TRBD1. Germline values: CDR1 MNHEY, CDR2 SMNVEV (reference sequence). The ends lost 6 bases at V and 0 bases at J; junction bases unmatched: 8. The CDR3 consists of 17 residues. This chain's CDR3 is CASSAGTGISNTGELFF. The CDR3 DNA sequence: TGTGCCAGCAGCGCCGGGACAGGGATTTCGAACACCGGGGAGCTGTTTTTT.

The chain recombines TRBV6-1 with TRBJ2-1; no clear D gene. The length of the CDR3 is 11 residues. The germline V gene encodes CDR1 MNHNS and CDR2 SASEGT. The V end was cut by 7 bases, the J end by 5 bases, with 6 bases between. The CDR3 coding sequence is TGTGCCAGCATGGCCCACAATGAGCAGTTCTTC. It specifies CASMAHNEQFF.